This T cell receptor (beta chain) comes out of a study of identical twins. Trimming shortened V by 1 base and J by 3 bases, and 10 bases separated the two germline ends. Germline V gives CDR1 SGHAT, CDR2 FQNNGV. CDR3 length: 15 residues. One entry per CDR3 protein results from TCRdb running MiXCR on the 5' RACE reads. Of roughly 770,000 distinct CDR3 sequences detected, about 20% appear once; the ten largest clones hold under 15%. This clonotype was counted only a few times. This sample was shared with a second study, whose subject was T cells expressing NK-cell markers.

Sequenced sample: PBMCs. The chain recombines TRBV11-2 with TRBJ2-1; possible D gene TRBD2, 5 bases. The receptor was isolated from a woman aged 18-29 years in good health. CDR3 bases: TGTGCCAGCAGCTTAGCGGGGAGAGGCTACAATGAGCAGTTCTTC. Residues: CASSLAGRGYNEQFF.